The T cell receptor beta chain under discussion was sequenced for a study of blood T cell repertoires in COVID-19. Study details: Samples came from the United States, Italy and Spain, spanning acute and convalescent COVID-19. T cells, B-cell-depleted T cells, or PBMCs supplied cDNA or gDNA.

Patients from Seattle were sampled longitudinally, starting during active infection. The V end lost 3 bases, the J end lost 1 base, and 11 bases lay between the germline ends. The CDR3 sequence is 15 residues long. Germline CDR1 and CDR2: SGDLS and YYNGEE. This clone appeared a single time. As originally analysed: Reference gene primers were amplified, and this amplification served to estimate nucleated cell counts. The data were produced by immunoSEQ multiplex PCR, yet TCRdb's version contains in-frame clones alone and is incomplete. That table supplies the V and J calls and clone size; D and trimming were determined from the DNA. The data hold around 140,000 clones, with around 83% observed a single time.

Sample: peripheral blood. This TCR was recovered from a man aged 25 to 40 with COVID-19, enrolled during active disease. The rearrangement links TRBV9 to TRBJ1-5; a possible D gene is TRBD1 (5 bases). CDR3 nucleotide sequence: TGTGCCAGCAGCGCTGCGGGGGAAAGCAATCAGCCCCAGCATTTT. Encoded protein: CASSAAGESNQPQHF.